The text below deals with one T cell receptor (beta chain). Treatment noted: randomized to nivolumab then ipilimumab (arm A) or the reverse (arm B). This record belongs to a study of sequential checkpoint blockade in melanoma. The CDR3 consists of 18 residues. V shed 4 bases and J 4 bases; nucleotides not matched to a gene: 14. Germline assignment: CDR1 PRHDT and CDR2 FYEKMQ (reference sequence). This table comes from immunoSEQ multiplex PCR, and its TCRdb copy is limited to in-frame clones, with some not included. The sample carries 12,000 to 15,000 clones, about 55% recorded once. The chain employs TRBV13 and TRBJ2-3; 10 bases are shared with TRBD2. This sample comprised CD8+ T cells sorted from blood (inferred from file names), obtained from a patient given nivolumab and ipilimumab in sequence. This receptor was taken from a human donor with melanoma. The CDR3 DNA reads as TGTGCCAGCAGCTCCCCAATTAGTCTAGCGGGAGACGCAGATACGCAGTATTTT. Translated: CASSSPISLAGDADTQYF.